This TCR beta chain was profiled in a study of cytotoxic CD8 clonotypes in ibrutinib-treated CLL. The method was immunoSEQ multiplex PCR; TCRdb's version includes in-frame clones alone and lacks a portion of them. This table holds more than 300,000 clones, about 80% found once. The germline gives CDR1 SGHRS, CDR2 YFSETQ. Germline trimming cut 7 bases from V and 8 bases from J; bases unmatched to any gene: 8. The CDR3 consists of 13 residues. The source of this sequence is a human donor with chronic lymphocytic leukemia. The chain has TRBV5-1 and TRBJ1-2; TRBD1 aligns across 10 bases. This sample comprised PBMCs, obtained before ibrutinib treatment. The CDR3 here is CASGTGTGAGYTF. DNA for the CDR3: TGCGCCAGCGGGACCGGGACAGGGGCCGGCTACACCTTC.